This entry lists 31 T cell receptor beta chains sequenced from one sample in a study of CD8 T cells in ankylosing spondylitis. In TCRdb, the 5' RACE reads were re-called with MiXCR into one record per CDR3 protein. The sample yields some 180,000 distinct CDR3 sequences, roughly 18% seen once. Sequencing was performed on blood, either unsorted or a sorted T cell fraction (not recorded which). The receptor set was obtained from a male donor aged 10 to 30 with ankylosing spondylitis or in good health (not recorded which).

This clonotype was detected a few times. The chain uses TRBV6-2 or TRBV6-3 and TRBJ1-6; D not certain. Germline values: CDR1 MNHEY, CDR2 SVGEGT. The CDR3 loop spans 12 amino acids. V was pared by 2 bases and J by 10 bases, with 6 bases between. CDR3 loop: CASSYALSPLHF. Written as DNA, the CDR3 is TGTGCCAGCAGTTACGCTCTATCACCCCTCCACTTT.

The CDR3 here is CSVLEGSSGANVLTF. DNA for the CDR3: TGCAGCGTTCTGGAGGGAAGCTCTGGGGCCAACGTCCTGACTTTC. The chain uses TRBV29-1 and TRBJ2-6; D possibly corresponds to TRBD2 (6 bases). The CDR3 consists of 15 residues. The V end was cut by 5 bases, the J end by 0 bases, with 11 bases between. CDR1 is SQVTM and CDR2 is ANQGSEA in the germline V gene.

This clonotype has at least ten counts. The chain recombines TRBV5-1 with TRBJ1-5; no clear D gene. The CDR3 runs 15 residues. Trimming left V 1 base short and J 6 bases short, with 14 bases between. Germline CDR1 reads SGHRS; CDR2 reads YFSETQ. CDR3 sequence reads: CASSLSGKPGQPQHF. CDR3 coding DNA: TGCGCCAGCAGCTTGTCGGGTAAGCCGGGTCAGCCCCAGCATTTT.

This sequence joins TRBV6-5 and TRBJ2-1; 12 bases align to TRBD2. V was clipped by 6 bases and J by 9 bases; unmatched bases: 3. CDR3 size: 13 residues. The germline V gene has CDR1 MNHEY and CDR2 SVGAGI. DNA of the CDR3: TGTGCCAGCAGAACTAGCGGGAGGAGTGAGCAGTTCTTC. This gives the protein CASRTSGRSEQFF.

The table lists this clonotype with a few counts. The V gene is TRBV11-2, the J gene TRBJ2-1; no definite D call. Germline-derived CDR1 and CDR2 are SGHAT and FQNNGV. The CDR3 contains 15 residues. V lost 0 bases to trimming and J lost 7 bases, with 13 bases between them. CDR3: CASSLEFGVRNEQFF. The CDR3 DNA follows: TGTGCCAGCAGCTTAGAGTTTGGAGTTCGGAATGAGCAGTTCTTC.

This clonotype was seen ten or more times. The chain has TRBV7-8 and TRBJ2-7, with 8 nucleotides matching TRBD1. Germline CDR1 and CDR2: SGHVS and FQNEAQ. V trimming: 3 bases; J trimming: 4 bases; junction bases outside the gene matches: 5. The CDR3 consists of 14 residues. This CDR3 reads CASSLTDRGYEQYV. DNA for the CDR3: TGTGCCAGCAGCTTGACAGACAGGGGTTACGAGCAGTACGTC.

In its sample, this clonotype was seen many times. The V call is TRBV20-1, the J call TRBJ1-5; D not resolved. V lost 7 bases, J lost 0 bases, and 13 bases lay in between. The germline V gene has CDR1 DFQATT and CDR2 SNEGSKA (reference sequence). The CDR3 contains 14 residues. CDR3 DNA: TGCAGTGTTCAGACATATTCTAGCAATCAGCCCCAGCATTTT. Amino acids: CSVQTYSSNQPQHF.

This clonotype was seen at least ten times. The chain recombines TRBV3-1 with TRBJ1-1, with a possible D match to TRBD1 (5 bases). The V and J ends lost 3 bases and 5 bases respectively, with 16 bases between them. This CDR3 region has 15 residues. Germline V gives CDR1 LGHDT, CDR2 YNNKEL (reference sequence). CDR3 DNA sequence: TGTGCCAGCAGCCAGGGCGGGGCAGTGGGGACTGAAGCTTTCTTT. Amino acids: CASSQGGAVGTEAFF. Full variable domain (rest looked up from reference TRBV3-1 and TRBJ1-1): DTAVSQTPKYLVTQMGNDKSIKCEQNLGHDTMYWYKQDSKKFLKIMFSYNNKELIINETVPNRFSPKSPDKAHLNLHINSLELGDSAVYFCASSQGGAVGTEAFFGQGTRLTVV.

This clonotype occurred many times. The CDR3 here is CASLDPGQGVSGANVLTF. The CDR3, as DNA: TGTGCCAGCTTGGACCCGGGACAGGGTGTCTCTGGGGCCAACGTCCTGACTTTC. J is TRBJ2-6 and V is TRBV2, with TRBD1 matching over 9 bases. With 8 bases clipped from V and 0 bases from J, the junction kept 11 bases outside the gene matches. Germline V CDR1 and CDR2: SNHLY, FYNNEI. The CDR3 is 18 amino acids.

CDR3: CASSFITGGKNIQYF. CDR3 nucleotides: TGTGCCAGCAGTTTCATAACAGGGGGAAAAAACATTCAGTACTTC. V usage is TRBV12-3 or TRBV12-4 and J usage is TRBJ2-4; TRBD1 matches 8 bases. J gave up 4 bases and V 3 bases, and 5 bases lay outside the gene matches. The CDR3 is made up of 15 amino acids.

This clonotype was counted many times. The gene calls are TRBV6-1 and TRBJ1-6; D gene ambiguous. Looked up from germline, CDR1 is MNHNS and CDR2 is SASEGT. With 1 base removed from V and 10 bases from J, the gap between germline ends came to 8 bases. This CDR3 contains 13 residues. The CDR3 reads CASSEVEGSPLHF. In DNA, the CDR3 is TGTGCCAGCAGTGAAGTTGAGGGCTCACCCCTCCACTTT.

The chain uses TRBV7-3 and TRBJ2-5; TRBD2 is a possible D gene (5 bases). Trimming cost V 0 bases and J 5 bases, with 10 bases left between them. CDR1 is SGHTA and CDR2 is FQGTGA in the germline V gene. The CDR3 is made up of 14 amino acids. CDR3 nucleotide sequence: TGTGCCAGCAGCTTAACCCGGGATCAGGAGACCCAGTACTTC. Translating gives CASSLTRDQETQYF.

The chain links TRBV6-6 to TRBJ1-5, with D tentatively TRBD1 (5 bases). Trimming removed 8 bases from V and 2 bases from J, with 13 bases in between. Per germline, CDR1 MNHNY and CDR2 SVGAGI (reference sequence). This CDR3 comprises 14 residues. In nucleotides, the CDR3 is TGTGCCAGCGAAAGGGGCTTGGGCAATCAGCCCCAGCATTTT. It codes for CASERGLGNQPQHF.

There are many counts of this clonotype. The chain is built from TRBV6-5 and TRBJ2-1; TRBD2 aligns across 7 bases. The ends lost 3 bases at V and 12 bases at J; junction bases unmatched: 2. CDR1 MNHEY and CDR2 SVGAGI come from the germline V gene. There are 11 residues in the CDR3. The CDR3: CASSYGGGQFF. CDR3 nucleotides: TGTGCCAGCAGTTATGGGGGGGGGCAGTTCTTC.

This clonotype was seen at least ten times. The rearrangement links TRBV18 to TRBJ2-2, with D tentatively TRBD2 (6 bases). The CDR3 sequence is 16 residues long. CDR1 is KGHSH, CDR2 LQKENI, per germline. Trimming left V 0 bases short and J 6 bases short, with 14 bases between. The CDR3 sequence is CASSPPGGSWAGELFF. The DNA of the CDR3 is TGTGCCAGCTCACCACCGGGAGGTAGCTGGGCCGGGGAGCTGTTTTTT.

As for this clonotype: The junction departs from the called germline gene at one end, perhaps through a read error. This sequence joins TRBV20-1 and TRBJ2-1; D is possibly TRBD1 (5 bases). The CDR3 has 19 amino acids. Germline CDR1 and CDR2: DFQATT and SNEGSKA (reference sequence). The CDR3 reads CSARGGSTDRGVRYNVQFF. The CDR3 bases are TGCAGTGCTAGAGGTGGTTCTACCGACAGAGGTGTTCGCTACAATGTGCAGTTCTTC.

This clonotype was seen only a few times. J is TRBJ2-6 and V is TRBV29-1; D gene ambiguous. This CDR3 region has 15 residues. Trimming shortened V by 3 bases and J by 3 bases, and 12 bases separated the two germline ends. The V gene's germline CDR1 is SQVTM and CDR2 ANQGSEA. The CDR3 sequence is CSVEGPIGGANVLTF. CDR3 nucleotides: TGCAGCGTTGAGGGTCCCATTGGTGGGGCCAACGTCCTGACTTTC.

This clonotype was seen repeatedly, ten times or more. This chain joins TRBV5-1 and TRBJ2-3; D might be TRBD1 (6 bases). The CDR3 totals 16 residues. Trimming pared 5 bases from V and 2 bases from J, leaving 18 bases between. The germline gives CDR1 SGHRS, CDR2 YFSETQ. The CDR3 DNA is TGCGCCAGCAGATTTTACCGGGACACCTACACAGATACGCAGTATTTT. Its protein is CASRFYRDTYTDTQYF.

This clonotype was observed a handful of times. This chain joins TRBV29-1 and TRBJ2-7; 7 bases agree with TRBD1. Germline lookup yields CDR1 SQVTM and CDR2 ANQGSEA. The CDR3 is 13 residues long. CDR3 region: CSVQTGTDYVQYV. CDR3 nucleotide sequence: TGCAGCGTTCAAACTGGGACAGATTACGTGCAGTACGTC.

In the case of this clonotype: A much larger clone is a single base away; this may be a read error. V gene TRBV28 combines with J gene TRBJ2-5; the D is unclear. The CDR3 has 14 amino acids. The V end was cut by 6 bases, the J end by 5 bases, with 16 bases between. Germline-derived CDR1 and CDR2 are MDHEN and SYDVKM. The DNA of the CDR3 is TGTGCCAGCAGCCTCCGGGCCCCCAGGGAGACCCAGTACTTC. Translating gives CASSLRAPRETQYF.

There are many counts of this clonotype. The chain carries TRBV20-1 and TRBJ2-3, with a possible D match to TRBD2 (5 bases). This CDR3 region has 14 residues. CDR1 and CDR2 (germline): DFQATT, SNEGSKA (reference sequence). V gave up 5 bases and J gave up 0 bases, with 12 bases separating them. The CDR3 nucleotides are TGCAGTGCTTGGAGGCTCCAAAGCACAGATACGCAGTATTTT. Encoded protein: CSAWRLQSTDTQYF.

The chain is built from TRBV30 and TRBJ2-3; D might be TRBD1 (6 bases). CDR1 and CDR2 from the germline V gene are GTSNPN and SVGIG (reference sequence). Between the trimmed V and J ends, which lost 6 bases and 2 bases, there was a span of 15 bases. The CDR3 covers 14 residues. The CDR3 DNA reads TGTGCCTGTCCCCGGACAGAGGCCACAGATACGCAGTATTTT. This translates into CACPRTEATDTQYF.

This clonotype showed up many times. The rearrangement uses TRBV28 and TRBJ2-4; D is undetermined. This CDR3 region has 14 residues. Germline CDR1 and CDR2: MDHEN and SYDVKM. The V and J ends lost 2 bases and 0 bases respectively, with 5 bases between them. The CDR3 loop is CASSLGLAKNIQYF. In DNA form, the CDR3 reads TGTGCCAGCAGTTTAGGCCTAGCCAAAAACATTCAGTACTTC. The full variable domain, in which reference TRBV28 and TRBJ2-4 provide the parts outside the CDR3, is DVKVTQSSRYLVKRTGEKVFLECVQDMDHENMFWYRQDPGLGLRLIYFSYDVKMKEKGDIPEGYSVSREKKERFSLILESASTNQTSMYLCASSLGLAKNIQYFGAGTRLSVL.

At least ten counts were recorded for this clonotype. The rearrangement joins TRBV5-1 to TRBJ2-1, with TRBD1 as a possible D gene (6 bases). V lost 5 bases to trimming and J lost 9 bases, with 12 bases between them. CDR3 length equals 12 residues. Germline assignment: CDR1 SGHRS and CDR2 YFSETQ. The CDR3 coding sequence is TGCGCCAGCAGACGCGGACAGCTTGAGCAGTTCTTC. It is translated as CASRRGQLEQFF.

This clonotype was recorded many times. The chain employs TRBV6-2 or TRBV6-3 and TRBJ2-2; D gene unclear. Trimming stripped 2 bases from V and 6 bases from J, with 1 base between. CDR3 length: 11 amino acids. The germline CDR1 and CDR2 sequences are MNHEY and SVGEGT. CDR3 DNA: TGTGCCAGCAGTTACCCCGGGGAGCTGTTTTTT. Its protein product is CASSYPGELFF.

This clonotype has only a few counts. V is TRBV29-1 and J is TRBJ1-1; D remains ambiguous. CDR1 SQVTM and CDR2 ANQGSEA come from the germline V gene. The CDR3 length is 12 residues. Trimming removed 8 bases from V and 4 bases from J, with 14 bases in between. CDR3 coding DNA: TGCAGCTTCACGCTGTATGGCACTGAAGCTTTCTTT. Translation: CSFTLYGTEAFF. Together with reference TRBV29-1 and TRBJ1-1, the CDR3 gives the full variable domain: SAVISQKPSRDICQRGTSLTIQCQVDSQVTMMFWYRQQPGQSLTLIATANQGSEATYESGFVIDKFPISRPNLTFSTLTVSNMSPEDSSIYLCSFTLYGTEAFFGQGTRLTVV.

The table lists this clonotype with many counts. This chain connects TRBV3-1 to TRBJ1-1, with 9 nucleotides matching TRBD1. Trimming at V came to 3 bases and at J to 6 bases, leaving 11 bases not matched to a gene. The CDR3 spans 16 residues. Germline-derived CDR1 and CDR2 are LGHDT and YNNKEL (reference sequence). For the CDR3, the DNA is TGTGCCAGCAGCCAGAGAACCGGGACAGGGTCGGCTGAAGCTTTCTTT. Protein: CASSQRTGTGSAEAFF.

This rearrangement joins TRBV5-5 to TRBJ2-1, with D unclear. CDR1 and CDR2 from the germline V gene are SGHKS and YYEKEE (reference sequence). V was pared by 4 bases and J by 0 bases, with 11 bases between. The CDR3 spans 15 residues. The CDR3 coding sequence is TGTGCCAGCAGCCCCCCCCCAGACTCCTACAATGAGCAGTTCTTC. It codes for CASSPPPDSYNEQFF.

This clonotype was detected many times. The chain recombines TRBV29-1 with TRBJ2-3; TRBD2 matches 11 bases. The CDR3 has 14 residues. Germline CDR1 is SQVTM and CDR2 is ANQGSEA. J was trimmed by 7 bases and V by 6 bases; bases with no gene match: 9. In nucleotides, the CDR3 is TGCAGCGTAGAAATGACTAGCGGGGCGCATACGCAGTATTTT. Amino acids: CSVEMTSGAHTQYF.

The chain combines TRBV20-1 with TRBJ2-3; TRBD2 is a possible D gene (5 bases). CDR1 DFQATT and CDR2 SNEGSKA come from the germline V gene (reference sequence). V was trimmed by 6 bases and J by 4 bases, leaving 23 bases between them. This CDR3 spans 16 amino acids. The CDR3 here is CSATWAASEGPDTQYF. The CDR3 DNA follows: TGCAGTGCAACCTGGGCCGCTAGTGAGGGTCCAGATACGCAGTATTTT.

This clonotype occurred many times. The V call is TRBV12-3 or TRBV12-4, the J call TRBJ2-4; a possible D gene is TRBD1 (6 bases). Trimming removed 7 bases at V and 5 bases at J, with 21 bases between. This CDR3 has 16 amino acids. DNA for the CDR3: TGTGCCAGCACCTCTATTCCGGGGACACCGGAAAACATTCAGTACTTC. Amino acid sequence: CASTSIPGTPENIQYF.